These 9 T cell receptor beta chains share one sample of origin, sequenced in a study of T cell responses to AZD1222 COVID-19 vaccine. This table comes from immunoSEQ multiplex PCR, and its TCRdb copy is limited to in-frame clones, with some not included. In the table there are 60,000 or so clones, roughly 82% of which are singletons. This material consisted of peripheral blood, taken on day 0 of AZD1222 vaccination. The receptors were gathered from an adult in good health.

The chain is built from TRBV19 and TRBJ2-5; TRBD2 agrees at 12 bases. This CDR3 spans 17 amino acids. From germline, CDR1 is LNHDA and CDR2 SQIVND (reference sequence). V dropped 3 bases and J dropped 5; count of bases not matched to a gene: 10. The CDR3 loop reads CASSIRASGRAGETQYF. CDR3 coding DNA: TGTGCCAGTAGTATTAGGGCTAGCGGGAGGGCCGGCGAGACCCAGTACTTC.

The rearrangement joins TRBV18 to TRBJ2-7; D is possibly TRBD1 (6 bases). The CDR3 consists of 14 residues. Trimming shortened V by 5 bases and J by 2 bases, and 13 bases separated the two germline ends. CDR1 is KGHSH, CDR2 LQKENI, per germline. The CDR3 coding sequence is TGTGCCAGCTCATCAGGGGACGGACCCTACGAGCAGTACTTC. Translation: CASSSGDGPYEQYF.

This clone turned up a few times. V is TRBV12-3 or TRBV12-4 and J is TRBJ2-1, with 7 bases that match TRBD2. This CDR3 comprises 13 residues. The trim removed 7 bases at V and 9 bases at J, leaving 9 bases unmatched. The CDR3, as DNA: TGTGCCAGCACCCCGATACTAGCGAGTGAGCAGTTCTTC. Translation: CASTPILASEQFF.

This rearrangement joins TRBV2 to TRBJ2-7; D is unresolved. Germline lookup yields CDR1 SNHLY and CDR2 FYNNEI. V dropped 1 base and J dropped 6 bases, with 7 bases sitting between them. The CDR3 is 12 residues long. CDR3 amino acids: CASSEEVSEQYF. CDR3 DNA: TGTGCCAGCAGTGAAGAGGTATCCGAGCAGTACTTC.

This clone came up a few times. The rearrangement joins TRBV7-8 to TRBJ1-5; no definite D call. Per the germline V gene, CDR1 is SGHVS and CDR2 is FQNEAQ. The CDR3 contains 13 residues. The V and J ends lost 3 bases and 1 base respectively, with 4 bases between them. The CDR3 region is CASSFGSNQPQHF. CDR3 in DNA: TGTGCCAGCAGCTTTGGCAGCAATCAGCCCCAGCATTTT.

CDR3 region: CASSKALIRDQPQHF. The CDR3 DNA follows: TGTGCCAGCAGCAAAGCTTTGATCCGCGATCAGCCCCAGCATTTT. V and J are TRBV21-1 and TRBJ1-5. TRBV21-1 is a known pseudogene. This CDR3 spans 15 amino acids.

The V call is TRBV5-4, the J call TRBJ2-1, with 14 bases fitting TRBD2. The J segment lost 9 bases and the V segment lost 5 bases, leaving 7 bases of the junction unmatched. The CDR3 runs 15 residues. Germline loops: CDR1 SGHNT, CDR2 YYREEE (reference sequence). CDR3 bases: TGTGCCAGCAGTAATAGACTAGCGGGAGGGAGTGAGCAGTTCTTC. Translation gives CASSNRLAGGSEQFF.

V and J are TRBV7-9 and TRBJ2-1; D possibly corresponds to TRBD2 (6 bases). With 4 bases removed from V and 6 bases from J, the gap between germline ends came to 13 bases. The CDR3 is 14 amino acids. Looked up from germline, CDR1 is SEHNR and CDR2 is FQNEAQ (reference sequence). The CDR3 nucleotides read TGTGCCAGCAGCTCCACTAGCACGGGCAATGAGCAGTTCTTC. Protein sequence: CASSSTSTGNEQFF.

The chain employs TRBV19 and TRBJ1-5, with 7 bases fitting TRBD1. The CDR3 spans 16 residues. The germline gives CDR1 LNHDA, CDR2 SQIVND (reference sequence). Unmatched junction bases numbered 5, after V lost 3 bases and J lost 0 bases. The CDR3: CASSMYSGGSNQPQHF. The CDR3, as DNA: TGTGCCAGTAGTATGTATTCAGGGGGTAGCAATCAGCCCCAGCATTTT.